This T cell receptor beta chain comes out of a study of regulatory T cells in long-lasting Graves disease. This clonotype was counted between two and nine times. Sample time point: newly diagnosed GD, antithyroid drugs for less than 3 months. RNA extracted from PBMCs served as the sequencing template. With V trimmed by 4 bases and J by 2 bases, 8 bases remained unmatched. This CDR3 is 15 amino acids long. Looked up from germline, CDR1 is SQVTM and CDR2 is ANQGSEA. Arm-PCR of CDR3 regions and iRepertoire HTBI primers were used to build TCR beta libraries. TCRdb re-called the multiplex PCR reads through MiXCR, storing one row per CDR3 protein. The repertoire includes approximately 310,000 distinct CDR3 sequences, under 20% of them detected once, and about two fifths sits in the top ten.

This clonotype originated in a female donor with Graves disease. V and J are TRBV29-1 and TRBJ2-1, with 7 bases lining up with TRBD1. This sample comprised peripheral blood mononuclear cells (PBMCs), obtained at new diagnosis, from a patient treated with antithyroid drugs. In nucleotides, the CDR3 is TGCAGCGTTGGGAGAGACAGGGTCGCCTACAATGAGCAGTTCTTC. It encodes CSVGRDRVAYNEQFF.